This paragraph covers one TCR beta chain sequence. Its antigen is unidentified. V gave up 7 bases and J gave up 6 bases; unmatched junction bases: 11. Germline CDR1 and CDR2: MGHDK and SYGVNS. CDR3 length equals 14 residues. The source of the sample is a study of shared clonotypes between healthy human individuals. Study-wide background: Donors were a couple of women and a few men aged 18 to 49. The study's findings and limits: An expected dependence of interdonor clonotype sharing on sequencing depth was noted.

Template amounts of around 310 ng DNA, roughly 28,000 T cell genomes, were employed in unsorted PBMC replicate PCRs. Generated by immunoSEQ multiplex PCR, the TCRdb table keeps only in-frame clones and is missing some. Here the sample spans hundreds of thousands of clones, roughly 77% being singletons. This clonotype was sampled from a woman aged 40 to 50 in good health. Some clones in this sample may be carry-over from other donors' samples. This chain connects TRBV25-1 to TRBJ2-7; TRBD1 aligns across 8 bases. Sequencing input: PBMCs. The CDR3 sequence is CASTSDREIGEQYF. CDR3 bases: TGTGCCAGCACCTCGGACAGGGAAATAGGCGAGCAGTACTTC.